A single sample is the source of the 27 T cell receptor beta chains below, sequenced in a study of shared clonotypes between healthy human individuals. This table comes from immunoSEQ multiplex PCR, and its TCRdb copy is limited to in-frame clones, with some not included. The table has millions of clones, approximately 92% seen once. The sequenced material came from naive CD4+ T cells sorted from blood. The subset was: CD45RA+ positively selected. The source is a man aged 18 to 30 in good health.

The chain employs TRBV10-3 and TRBJ2-2, with TRBD2 identical over 8 bases. CDR1 is ENHRY, CDR2 SYGVKD, per germline. V lost 5 bases, J lost 7 bases, and 12 bases stayed unmatched. The CDR3 covers 16 residues. Here the CDR3 reads CAISPSSGTSNGELFF. In DNA, the CDR3 is TGTGCCATCAGTCCTAGCTCCGGGACTAGTAACGGGGAGCTGTTTTTT.

In regard to this clone: This same CDR3 is encoded by further DNA sequences in the sample. This chain links TRBV7-2 with TRBJ2-3; TRBD2 matches 9 bases. The CDR3 runs to 14 residues. Germline V CDR1 and CDR2: SGHTA, FQGNSA. The junction had 4 bases not matched to a gene; V was cut back by 4 bases and J by 5 bases. This chain's CDR3 is CASSSGLARDTQYF. The CDR3 bases are TGTGCCAGCAGCTCGGGACTAGCAAGAGATACGCAGTATTTT. The complete variable domain, with remaining parts taken from reference TRBV7-2 and TRBJ2-3, reads GAGVSQSPSNKVTEKGKDVELRCDPISGHTALYWYRQSLGQGLEFLIYFQGNSAPDKSGLPSDRFSAERTGGSVSTLTIQRTQQEDSAVYLCASSSGLARDTQYFGPGTRLTVL.

In regard to this clone: This sample also contains other DNA sequences that code for the same CDR3. The rearrangement joins TRBV18 to TRBJ2-5, with D uncertain. With 2 bases removed from V and 4 bases from J, the gap between germline ends came to 5 bases. The CDR3 totals 12 residues. Germline loops: CDR1 KGHSH, CDR2 LQKENI. CDR3 sequence: CASSPVGETQYF. As DNA, the CDR3 is TGTGCCAGCTCACCAGTTGGAGAGACCCAGTACTTC.

The V call is TRBV5-1, the J call TRBJ1-6, with a possible D match to TRBD1 (6 bases). V was trimmed by 3 bases and J by 10 bases, leaving 20 bases between them. Germline V gene lookup returns CDR1 SGHRS and CDR2 YFSETQ. This CDR3 has 16 amino acids. CDR3 in amino acids: CASSSNEGGRGSPLHF. CDR3 nucleotide sequence: TGCGCCAGCAGCTCCAATGAGGGGGGACGGGGGTCACCCCTCCACTTT.

The chain uses TRBV5-1 and TRBJ2-7; 14 positions match TRBD2. The trim removed 3 bases at V and 3 bases at J, leaving 11 bases unmatched. This CDR3 has 18 residues. Germline V gene lookup returns CDR1 SGHRS and CDR2 YFSETQ. The CDR3 sequence is CASSYGTSGGLLNYEQYF. The CDR3 nucleotides are TGCGCCAGCAGCTACGGGACTAGCGGGGGCCTCCTAAACTACGAGCAGTACTTC.

The chain has TRBV25-1 and TRBJ1-1; 7 bases match TRBD1. J lost 10 bases, V lost 3 bases, and 8 bases had no gene match. This CDR3 contains 13 residues. The germline gives CDR1 MGHDK, CDR2 SYGVNS. This chain's CDR3 is CASSDTGVAAAFF. The CDR3 bases are TGTGCCAGCAGTGATACAGGGGTTGCAGCAGCTTTCTTT. Supplemented by reference TRBV25-1 and TRBJ1-1, the full variable domain reads EADIYQTPRYLVIGTGKKITLECSQTMGHDKMYWYQQDPGMELHLIHYSYGVNSTEKGDLSSESTVSRIRTEHFPLTLESARPSHTSQYLCASSDTGVAAAFFGQGTRLTVV.

The chain carries TRBV9 and TRBJ2-2; the match to TRBD2 covers 11 bases. The CDR3 consists of 19 residues. V trimming: 2 bases; J trimming: 6 bases; junction bases outside the gene matches: 15. Germline CDR1 SGDLS, CDR2 YYNGEE. CDR3 DNA: TGTGCCAGCAGCGTCAGTATAAGATCCGGGACTAGCGGCCCCGGGGAGCTGTTTTTT. Protein sequence: CASSVSIRSGTSGPGELFF. Full variable domain (rest looked up from reference TRBV9 and TRBJ2-2): DSGVTQTPKHLITATGQRVTLRCSPRSGDLSVYWYQQSLDQGLQFLIQYYNGEERAKGNILERFSAQQFPDLHSELNLSSLELGDSALYFCASSVSIRSGTSGPGELFFGEGSRLTVL.

Only a few counts were recorded for this clone. The chain carries TRBV7-2 and TRBJ1-4; D call uncertain. Trimming stripped 4 bases from V and 5 bases from J, with 11 bases between. The germline V gene encodes CDR1 SGHTA and CDR2 FQGNSA. There are 14 residues in the CDR3. Written as DNA, the CDR3 is TGTGCCAGCAGCTCGAGGCAGTTGAATGAAAAACTGTTTTTT. Translation: CASSSRQLNEKLFF.

V and J are TRBV18 and TRBJ1-3; D possibly corresponds to TRBD1 (5 bases). This CDR3 is built from 15 residues. With 7 bases removed from V and 4 bases from J, the gap between germline ends came to 17 bases. Germline CDR1 reads KGHSH; CDR2 reads LQKENI. CDR3: CASYAWDLGGNTIYF. The CDR3, as DNA: TGTGCCAGCTACGCGTGGGACCTCGGCGGAAACACCATATATTTT.

This rearrangement joins TRBV7-9 to TRBJ2-1; a weak D match, TRBD2 (6 bases). V gave up 7 bases and J gave up 8 bases, with 27 bases separating them. This CDR3 is 17 amino acids long. Germline V gives CDR1 SEHNR, CDR2 FQNEAQ (reference sequence). CDR3 in amino acids: CASTQSMRLGHDDEQFF. The CDR3 DNA reads as TGTGCCAGCACCCAATCCATGAGACTAGGTCACGATGATGAGCAGTTCTTC. The whole variable domain, remainder taken from reference TRBV7-9 and TRBJ2-1, is DTGVSQNPRHKITKRGQNVTFRCDPISEHNRLYWYRQTLGQGPEFLTYFQNEAQLEKSRLLSDRFSAERPKGSFSTLEIQRTEQGDSAMYLCASTQSMRLGHDDEQFFGPGTRLTVL.

The chain links TRBV6-1 to TRBJ2-7; D tentatively fits TRBD1 or TRBD2 (6 bases each). The germline V gene has CDR1 MNHNS and CDR2 SASEGT. V lost 3 bases, J lost 2 bases, and 14 bases lay in between. The CDR3 has 15 amino acids. The CDR3 DNA is TGTGCCAGCAGTGAGGAAGGCGGGGACACCTACGAGCAGTACTTC. As protein: CASSEEGGDTYEQYF.

This chain joins TRBV27 and TRBJ1-2; 7 bases fit TRBD1. Trimming removed 0 bases from V and 4 bases from J; junction bases left unmatched: 5. This CDR3 is built from 15 residues. Germline CDR1 is MNHEY and CDR2 is SMNVEV (reference sequence). The CDR3 loop is CASSLSSRGSYGYTF. CDR3 nucleotide sequence: TGTGCCAGCAGTTTATCGTCCAGGGGGTCCTATGGCTACACCTTC.

The CDR3 is CASSVAGTSGRENEQFF. In nucleotides, the CDR3 is TGTGCCAGCAGCGTAGCTGGGACTAGCGGGAGAGAGAATGAGCAGTTCTTC. The chain combines TRBV9 with TRBJ2-1, with 14 bases that match TRBD2. The CDR3 has 17 residues. Germline assignment: CDR1 SGDLS and CDR2 YYNGEE. The V and J ends lost 0 bases and 7 bases, in that order; junction bases with no gene match: 6.

CDR3 region: CATRPGGATEAFF. The CDR3 DNA sequence: TGTGCCACCCGACCGGGGGGCGCGACTGAAGCTTTCTTT. The genes are TRBV6-5 and TRBJ1-1; possibly TRBD1 for D (6 bases). The V gene's germline CDR1 is MNHEY and CDR2 SVGAGI. This CDR3 has 13 residues. The germline V and J ends were trimmed by 10 bases and 5 bases, with 17 bases remaining between them.

The V gene is TRBV5-1, the J gene TRBJ2-2, with TRBD1 identical over 9 bases. CDR3 length: 15 residues. V dropped 5 bases and J dropped 4; count of bases not matched to a gene: 6. CDR1 and CDR2 (germline): SGHRS, YFSETQ. CDR3 DNA: TGCGCCAGCAGGGTCGGACAGGGGCCCACCGGGGAGCTGTTTTTT. Protein product: CASRVGQGPTGELFF.

V and J are TRBV6-5 and TRBJ2-7; no reliable D call. V was shortened by 4 bases and J by 7 bases, with 14 bases between the two germline ends. Germline CDR1 is MNHEY and CDR2 is SVGAGI. The CDR3 runs to 13 residues. CDR3 sequence (DNA): TGTGCCAGCAGTTGGATTCCATTCGTTGAGCAGTACTTC. Translating it yields CASSWIPFVEQYF.

V is TRBV30 and J is TRBJ1-4; D possibly corresponds to TRBD1 (6 bases). V lost 0 bases to trimming and J lost 16 bases, with 12 bases between them. Germline lookup yields CDR1 GTSNPN and CDR2 SVGIG (reference sequence). The CDR3 consists of 11 residues. The CDR3 sequence: CAWSVQGPRFF. The CDR3 bases are TGTGCCTGGAGTGTACAGGGACCAAGGTTTTTT. Supplemented by reference TRBV30 and TRBJ1-4, the full variable domain reads SQTIHQWPATLVQPVGSPLSLECTVEGTSNPNLYWYRQAAGRGLQLLFYSVGIGQISSEVPQNLSASRPQDRQFILSSKKLLLSDSGFYLCAWSVQGPRFFGSGTQLSVL.

This sequence joins TRBV6-5 and TRBJ1-2; D is possibly TRBD1 (6 bases). Germline V CDR1 and CDR2: MNHEY, SVGAGI. The CDR3 totals 14 residues. V lost 5 bases and J lost 5, with 15 bases in between. The CDR3, as DNA: TGTGCCAGCAGTCACCGGGACATCGGATATGGCTACACCTTC. This codes for CASSHRDIGYGYTF.

The genes are TRBV30 and TRBJ1-1; the D is unclear. Per germline, CDR1 GTSNPN and CDR2 SVGIG (reference sequence). The CDR3 is 13 residues long. Trimming removed 0 bases from V and 1 base from J, with 6 bases in between. The CDR3 spells CAWSVWQNTEAFF. The CDR3 coding sequence is TGTGCCTGGAGTGTATGGCAGAACACTGAAGCTTTCTTT.

V gene TRBV7-6 combines with J gene TRBJ2-7; D not certain. Trimming removed 4 bases at V and 0 bases at J, with 13 bases between. This CDR3 is 15 amino acids long. The germline V gene encodes CDR1 SGHVS and CDR2 FNYEAQ. This CDR3 is CASSYADGGSYEQYF. The CDR3 DNA reads as TGTGCCAGCAGCTACGCGGACGGCGGCTCCTACGAGCAGTACTTC.

The gene calls are TRBV11-2 and TRBJ2-7; the D is unclear. V was pared by 4 bases and J by 7 bases, with 11 bases between. Germline CDR1 and CDR2: SGHAT and FQNNGV. This CDR3 spans 12 amino acids. CDR3 sequence (DNA): TGTGCCAGCAGCTCCGAAGGTGGGGAGCAGTACTTC. Its protein product is CASSSEGGEQYF.

This CDR3 is CASSQERTTNEKLFF. CDR3 nucleotide sequence: TGCGCCAGCAGCCAAGAAAGAACAACTAATGAAAAACTGTTTTTT. The genes are TRBV4-1 and TRBJ1-4; no definite D call. V gave up 0 bases and J gave up 0 bases, with 5 bases separating them. The germline gives CDR1 MGHRA, CDR2 YSYEKL. This CDR3 region has 15 residues.

This sequence joins TRBV28 and TRBJ2-7, with a weak D call TRBD2 (6 bases). This CDR3 comprises 13 residues. Germline CDR1 is MDHEN and CDR2 is SYDVKM. V was shortened by 2 bases and J by 4 bases, with 9 bases between the two germline ends. The CDR3 DNA reads TGTGCCAGCAGTTTAGGAGGGAAATACGAGCAGTACTTC. Residues: CASSLGGKYEQYF.

The chain carries TRBV11-1 and TRBJ2-1, with TRBD1 as a possible D gene (6 bases). This CDR3 comprises 14 residues. V dropped 5 bases and J dropped 4 bases, with 12 bases sitting between them. Looked up from germline, CDR1 is SGHAT and CDR2 is FQDESV (reference sequence). The CDR3: CASSPQDSYNEQFF. DNA for the CDR3: TGTGCCAGCAGCCCTCAGGACAGTTACAATGAGCAGTTCTTC.

The rearrangement joins TRBV19 to TRBJ2-6; 8 nucleotides line up with TRBD1. Germline V CDR1 and CDR2: LNHDA, SQIVND (reference sequence). The CDR3 consists of 16 residues. Trimming took 0 bases from V and 4 from J; bases not matched to a gene: 2. CDR3 amino acids: CASSIEDRAGANVLTF. The CDR3 region has the DNA TGTGCCAGTAGTATAGAGGACAGGGCGGGGGCCAACGTCCTGACTTTC.

This clone was detected once. The CDR3 sequence: CASSPAGHQFGNTIYF. In DNA, the CDR3 is TGCGCCAGCAGCCCTGCTGGACATCAATTTGGAAACACCATATATTTT. This chain uses TRBV5-1 with TRBJ1-3; weak D call: TRBD1 (5 bases). The CDR3 runs 16 residues. CDR1 and CDR2 from the germline V gene are SGHRS and YFSETQ. Trimming removed 4 bases from V and 3 bases from J, with 17 bases in between.

This clone was seen a single time. The chain combines TRBV19 with TRBJ1-6, with TRBD1 as a possible D gene (5 bases). The V gene's germline CDR1 is LNHDA and CDR2 SQIVND (reference sequence). Trimming removed 4 bases from V and 6 bases from J, with 10 bases in between. There are 14 residues in the CDR3. CDR3 loop: CASSTRQSNSPLHF. The CDR3 DNA is TGTGCCAGTAGTACCCGACAGAGTAATTCACCCCTCCACTTT. The full variable domain, with the rest looked up from reference TRBV19 and TRBJ1-6, is DGGITQSPKYLFRKEGQNVTLSCEQNLNHDAMYWYRQDPGQGLRLIYYSQIVNDFQKGDIAEGYSVSREKKESFPLTVTSAQKNPTAFYLCASSTRQSNSPLHFGNGTRLTVT.